The following is a T cell receptor (beta chain) sequence with its context. What it binds is unknown. These data are taken from a study of shared clonotypes between healthy human individuals. Findings and limits, study-wide: All-four-donor shared clonotypes had higher generation probabilities than non-shared clonotypes did. Among donors, sharing of clonotypes was expected to be affected by sequencing depth.

Profiled with immunoSEQ multiplex PCR; TCRdb holds only in-frame clones, not every one. The sample shows hundreds of thousands of clones, almost 97% of them seen only once. The CDR3 has 15 residues. The ends lost 4 bases at V and 5 bases at J; junction bases unmatched: 10. Germline V CDR1 and CDR2: SGHDT, YYEEEE. The authors divided CD4+ cells into CD45RA+ naive and CD45RA-negative memory subsets. The V and J genes are TRBV5-6 and TRBJ1-2; 8 bases map to TRBD1. The sequenced sample consisted of naive CD4+ T cells sorted from blood. Subset: CD45RA+ positively selected. This TCR derives from a woman between 25 and 40 years old in good health. The CDR3 DNA reads TGTGCCAGCAGCGCAACAGGGGGGACTGGGTATGGCTACACCTTC. Amino acid sequence: CASSATGGTGYGYTF.